The entry that follows covers one T cell receptor beta chain sequence. Its target antigen remains unknown. Qualities for individual bases were not recorded, and no much larger clone is one base off. The CDR3 regions of human TCRbeta chains were subjected to immunosequencing. In the paper's pipeline: Repertoire TCRs were checked for matches against a reference library of SARS-CoV-2-specific TCRs that had been generated using the MIRA antigen-specificity platform. Breadth meant the fraction of unique TCRs that were SARS-CoV-2-associated, whereas depth meant the fraction of total T cells that were SARS-CoV-2-associated. Using the MIRA data, each spike-specific TCR was mapped to the spike region that the TCR reacts to and placed in a CD4 or CD8 class. Log10-transformed breadth and depth values were compared by one-way ANOVA with Sidak's multiple comparisons tests. TCRdb took over this immuneACCESS table, retaining in-frame rearrangements with V and J assigned. Such tables are incomplete; in checked studies, under half of the missing clones stem from an unresolved V gene, and the remainder is unexplained. V, J and clone size are those of that table, while D and trimming were read from the DNA. The sample table shows about 88,000 clones, and 75% to 90% are seen once. Approximately 2.5% of the sample comes from the top ten.

The record originates from a study of T cell responses to AZD1222 COVID-19 vaccine (dated by TCRdb to about 2021). The study in broad terms: Because spike-specific TCR depth and breadth did not differ between the two schedules, AZD1222 recipients who got a second dose at roughly 4 weeks were pooled with those who got a second dose at roughly 12 weeks. TCR sequencing was performed for 233 trial participants, of whom approximately 200 were given two doses of AZD1222 and 26 were given two doses of MenACWY control vaccine. Trial participants were enrolled by age into 18-55, 56-69 and 70-plus year subgroups, with approximately 150, 30 and 60 TCR-sequenced participants respectively.

What this sample's time point label stands for: baseline before first vaccination. Samples from vaccinated people were obtained from the UK trials COV001 and COV002, which included a single-blind randomized controlled phase 2/3 trial of AZD1222 (ChAdOx1 nCoV-19) in healthy adults. Trial participant PBMC samples were collected at day 0 and day 28 after the second dose for TCRbeta chain sequencing. Points the paper makes about the study in general: Because no day 14 peak-response samples were available, repertoires were characterized only after the peak T cell response. After two AZD1222 doses, spike-specific TCR breadth and depth were significantly higher than at day 0 and than in MenACWY recipients. The 56-69-year group was small, and its depth increase did not reach significance, likely because of low power. The vaccine-associated CD4 TCRs covered the entire spike protein, and the dominant responses fell in regions 160-218 and 743-854. Conclusions about previously exposed vaccinees were limited because only a handful of AZD1222 recipients were SARS-CoV-2 seropositive at baseline. Participants were mostly white British, with more females than males. The authors suggested clonal diversity may have been underestimated. Nearly half of unique spike-specific TCRs reportedly recognized epitopes outside regions mutated in the B.1.351 and B.1.1.7 variants.

This clonotype was obtained from an adult in good health. Sequencing was performed on peripheral blood, taken on day 0 of AZD1222 vaccination.

The base sequence is TGTGCCAGCAGCCCCGGGCCCCGATCCTACGAGCAGTACTTC. It translates to CASSPGPRSYEQYF. The chain links TRBV3-1 (or the pseudogene TRBV3-2) with TRBJ2-7, with no confidently assigned D gene. The CDR3 covers 14 residues, taking in both the cysteine and the phenylalanine. The DNA shown is the 42-base CDR3, in frame from base 1. V loses 4 bases of germline sequence and J loses 1 base, and the interval between the two ends is 11 bases. According to the germline V gene (reference sequence), CDR1 reads LGHDT and CDR2 reads YNNKEL.